Presented here are 24 T cell receptor beta chains from one specimen sequenced in a study of blood T cell repertoires in COVID-19. The data were produced by immunoSEQ multiplex PCR, yet TCRdb's version contains in-frame clones alone and is incomplete. The sample consists of about 150,000 clones, approximately 86% of them appearing once. The source material was peripheral blood. These receptor sequences come from a woman aged 70 to 79 with acute or convalescent COVID-19.

The chain recombines TRBV7-8 with TRBJ2-7; 8 bases agree with TRBD1. The ends lost 3 bases at V and 1 base at J; junction bases unmatched: 8. CDR1 and CDR2 (germline): SGHVS, FQNEAQ. The CDR3 covers 16 residues. The CDR3 DNA sequence: TGTGCCAGCAGCTTGTCTCCGGGACAGGCGTCCTACGAGCAGTACGTC. Protein product: CASSLSPGQASYEQYV.

The gene calls are TRBV5-1 and TRBJ2-5; a weak D match, TRBD2 (5 bases). Germline values: CDR1 SGHRS, CDR2 YFSETQ. V was pared by 0 bases and J by 5 bases, with 14 bases between. The CDR3 has 15 residues. The CDR3 region is CASSLANSRTETQYF. The CDR3 nucleotides are TGCGCCAGCAGCTTGGCTAATTCGAGGACTGAGACCCAGTACTTC.

V gene TRBV6-5 combines with J gene TRBJ1-5; unclear D gene. Germline V gene data show CDR1 as MNHEY and CDR2 as SVGAGI. The CDR3 is made up of 16 amino acids. Trimming shortened V by 4 bases and J by 3 bases, and 16 bases separated the two germline ends. The CDR3 coding sequence is TGTGCCAGCAGTTTCCCTGACACCTCAAACAATCAGCCCCAGCATTTT. Translating gives CASSFPDTSNNQPQHF.

The CDR3 loop is CASRPTGENTEAFF. The CDR3 DNA is TGTGCCAGCAGGCCGACAGGAGAGAACACTGAAGCTTTCTTT. The rearrangement joins TRBV7-9 to TRBJ1-1; maybe TRBD1 (6 bases). Germline V gives CDR1 SEHNR, CDR2 FQNEAQ (reference sequence). V was cut by 6 bases and J by 1 base, with 12 bases left in between. CDR3 size: 14 residues.

For this clone: The same CDR3 also results from other DNA sequences found in this sample. The genes are TRBV28 and TRBJ1-2; no reliable D call. The ends were cut back, 6 bases at V and 4 bases at J, with 9 bases in the middle. The length of the CDR3 is 12 residues. Germline CDR1 MDHEN, CDR2 SYDVKM. The DNA for the CDR3 is TGTGCCAGCAGCCTCCCCGGCTATGGCTACACCTTC. Its protein product is CASSLPGYGYTF.

V is TRBV18 and J is TRBJ2-7; tentative D call: TRBD1 (5 bases). Trimming took 5 bases from V and 2 from J, leaving 13 bases between them. There are 14 residues in the CDR3. Germline CDR1 reads KGHSH; CDR2 reads LQKENI. The CDR3 spells CASSATQETYEQYV. The CDR3 DNA reads as TGTGCCAGCTCAGCGACACAGGAAACCTACGAGCAGTACGTC.

The chain carries TRBV27 and TRBJ2-7, with 8 positions matching TRBD1. This CDR3 has 15 residues. Germline-derived CDR1 and CDR2 are MNHEY and SMNVEV (reference sequence). The V segment lost 2 bases and the J segment 4 bases; nucleotides outside the gene matches: 7. The DNA for the CDR3 is TGTGCCAGCAGTTTACAGGGGGCAAGGGTGTACGAGCAGTACTTC. This gives the protein CASSLQGARVYEQYF.

This clone was detected once. The rearrangement joins TRBV6-6 to TRBJ1-2; possible D gene TRBD1, 6 bases. The CDR3 spans 15 residues. Germline V gives CDR1 MNHNY, CDR2 SVGAGI (reference sequence). Trimming took off 5 bases at V and 2 bases at J, with 15 bases between the two ends. CDR3 residues: CASSPPPGQNYGYTF. CDR3 DNA sequence: TGTGCCAGCAGTCCACCCCCGGGACAAAACTATGGCTACACCTTC.

CDR3 in amino acids: CASSYGLGQANTEAFF. The CDR3 bases are TGTGCCAGCAGTTACGGATTGGGACAAGCGAACACTGAAGCTTTCTTT. The chain uses TRBV6-5 and TRBJ1-1; D is perhaps TRBD1 (6 bases). The germline V gene has CDR1 MNHEY and CDR2 SVGAGI. Trimming left V 2 bases short and J 1 base short, with 14 bases between. The CDR3 totals 16 residues.

This chain uses TRBV24-1 with TRBJ1-4; D unclear. V gave up 4 bases and J gave up 0 bases, with 14 bases separating them. The CDR3 length is 17 residues. Per the germline V gene, CDR1 is KGHDR and CDR2 is SFDVKD. DNA of the CDR3: TGTGCCACCAGTGACCCCAAACATGGCCCAACTAATGAAAAACTGTTTTTT. It codes for CATSDPKHGPTNEKLFF.

This clone was seen only once. The chain combines TRBV4-2 with TRBJ2-7; possibly TRBD1 for D (6 bases). This CDR3 comprises 16 residues. Germline V gives CDR1 LGHNA, CDR2 YNFKEQ. V was clipped by 3 bases and J by 2 bases, with 17 bases between them. The CDR3 nucleotides read TGTGCCAGCAGCCACCTCTGGGGGCAGGCGACCTACGAGCAGTACTTC. The encoded protein is CASSHLWGQATYEQYF.

The chain recombines TRBV2 with TRBJ2-5; 11 bases align to TRBD2. V dropped 6 bases and J dropped 5; count of bases not matched to a gene: 8. Germline assignment: CDR1 SNHLY and CDR2 FYNNEI. This CDR3 has 15 residues. CDR3 nucleotide sequence: TGTGCCAGCAGCGTAGCGGGGGGGCTTAGGGAGACCCAGTACTTC. Protein sequence: CASSVAGGLRETQYF.

This chain connects TRBV7-9 to TRBJ2-1; 9 nucleotides line up with TRBD2. Germline trimming cut 3 bases from V and 5 bases from J; bases unmatched to any gene: 11. The CDR3 extends over 17 amino acids. Germline V gives CDR1 SEHNR, CDR2 FQNEAQ (reference sequence). CDR3 residues: CASSLPRLAGSNNEQFF. The CDR3 DNA reads TGTGCCAGCAGCTTGCCTCGTCTAGCGGGGAGTAACAATGAGCAGTTCTTC. Looking up the rest from reference TRBV7-9 and TRBJ2-1 gives the full variable domain: DTGVSQNPRHKITKRGQNVTFRCDPISEHNRLYWYRQTLGQGPEFLTYFQNEAQLEKSRLLSDRFSAERPKGSFSTLEIQRTEQGDSAMYLCASSLPRLAGSNNEQFFGPGTRLTVL.

This chain connects TRBV19 to TRBJ1-5; 11 nucleotides line up with TRBD1. The CDR3 is 17 residues long. Germline values: CDR1 LNHDA, CDR2 SQIVND (reference sequence). The V and J ends lost 7 bases and 5 bases, in that order; junction bases with no gene match: 13. In DNA, the CDR3 is TGTGCCAGTACCCGTTTCTCCGGGACAGGGGGTTATCAGCCCCAGCATTTT. As protein: CASTRFSGTGGYQPQHF.

This chain connects TRBV27 to TRBJ2-1; D possibly corresponds to TRBD2 (6 bases). V gave up 6 bases and J gave up 5 bases, with 20 bases separating them. Germline loops: CDR1 MNHEY, CDR2 SMNVEV (reference sequence). The CDR3 is 16 residues long. The CDR3 DNA reads TGTGCCAGCAGCCCCCGGGGGACCCTCATCCACAATGAGCAGTTCTTC. Protein product: CASSPRGTLIHNEQFF.

The chain is built from TRBV6-5 and TRBJ1-2; 9 bases fit TRBD1. Germline CDR1 is MNHEY and CDR2 is SVGAGI. Trimming cost V 6 bases and J 3 bases; bases outside gene matches: 2. The CDR3 consists of 13 residues. The CDR3 nucleotides read TGTGCCAGCAGCAGACAGGGGGACTATGGCTACACCTTC. This sequence encodes CASSRQGDYGYTF.

The V gene is TRBV2, the J gene TRBJ2-2, with 12 bases fitting TRBD1. The CDR3 has 16 residues. The germline CDR1 and CDR2 sequences are SNHLY and FYNNEI. After removal of 4 bases from V and 6 bases from J, the junction contained 6 bases not matched to a gene. CDR3 residues: CASSGDRGRAAGELFF. The DNA for the CDR3 is TGTGCCAGCAGTGGGGACAGGGGGCGGGCGGCCGGGGAGCTGTTTTTT.

J is TRBJ2-2 and V is TRBV5-8; D perhaps matches TRBD2 (5 bases). Trimming left V 0 bases short and J 4 bases short, with 7 bases between. The CDR3 runs to 14 residues. Germline V gene data show CDR1 as SGHTS and CDR2 as YDEGEE. The CDR3 DNA reads as TGTGCCAGCAGCTTGGCCGGAGGCACCGGGGAGCTGTTTTTT. This translates into CASSLAGGTGELFF.

This rearrangement joins TRBV28 to TRBJ2-7; the D gene is possibly TRBD2 (6 bases). The germline V and J ends were trimmed by 2 bases and 2 bases, with 16 bases remaining between them. The CDR3 is 16 amino acids. Germline CDR1 is MDHEN and CDR2 is SYDVKM. The CDR3 sequence: CASSLRGRLGAYEQYV. As DNA, the CDR3 is TGTGCCAGCAGTTTACGGGGGAGGCTTGGGGCCTACGAGCAGTACGTC.

This clone was seen a handful of times. The chain links TRBV6-2 or TRBV6-3 to TRBJ2-7; 10 bases fit TRBD2. J was trimmed by 5 bases and V by 2 bases; bases with no gene match: 3. The CDR3 loop spans 14 amino acids. Per the germline V gene, CDR1 is MNHEY and CDR2 is SVGEGT. CDR3 DNA sequence: TGTGCCAGCAGTTACAATAGCGGGGGGAACGAGCAGTACGTC. Its protein product is CASSYNSGGNEQYV.

The rearrangement joins TRBV2 to TRBJ1-4, with no clear D. Germline V CDR1 and CDR2: SNHLY, FYNNEI. The V end was cut by 4 bases, the J end by 6 bases, with 9 bases between. The CDR3 extends over 13 amino acids. CDR3 residues: CASSVPGDEKLFF. The CDR3 DNA reads TGTGCCAGCAGTGTTCCCGGAGATGAAAAACTGTTTTTT.

The gene calls are TRBV5-1 and TRBJ1-2, with TRBD1 as a possible D gene (6 bases). V was trimmed by 0 bases and J by 7 bases, leaving 13 bases between them. This CDR3 is built from 14 residues. Germline CDR1 SGHRS, CDR2 YFSETQ. The CDR3 DNA sequence: TGCGCCAGCAGCTTGGATGCGGGGGGCGGTGGCTACACCTTC. This gives the protein CASSLDAGGGGYTF.

J is TRBJ1-6 and V is TRBV28; 9 positions match TRBD1. CDR1 MDHEN and CDR2 SYDVKM come from the germline V gene. This CDR3 is 15 amino acids long. Trimming took 4 bases from V and 7 from J; bases not matched to a gene: 5. CDR3 DNA: TGTGCCAGCAGTTCGCCAGGGACAGGGAATTCACCCCTCCACTTT. Amino acids: CASSSPGTGNSPLHF.

The rearrangement joins TRBV5-8 to TRBJ1-6; the D gene is possibly TRBD1 (5 bases). The V end lost 7 bases, the J end lost 7 bases, and 15 bases lay between the germline ends. CDR3 length equals 14 residues. Germline CDR1 SGHTS, CDR2 YDEGEE. Here the CDR3 DNA reads TGTGCCAGCGCAGCGCAGGGAACCAATTCACCCCTCCACTTT. Translating it yields CASAAQGTNSPLHF.